What follows is one TCR beta chain and its context. This table comes from immunoSEQ multiplex PCR, and its TCRdb copy is limited to in-frame clones, with some not included. The sample lists roughly 230,000 clones; over 80% were seen once. The CDR3 is 16 amino acids. The germline CDR1 and CDR2 sequences are MNHNY and SVGAGI (reference sequence). Trimming cost V 0 bases and J 5 bases; bases outside gene matches: 9. These data come from a study of blood T cell repertoires in COVID-19. This TCR was sampled from an older woman with active or convalescent COVID-19. The sequenced sample consisted of peripheral blood. The rearrangement links TRBV6-6 to TRBJ2-7; 8 bases are a match to TRBD2. For the CDR3, the DNA is TGTGCCAGCAGTTACTCGCCTGCTAGCGGGTTGCACGAGCAGTACTTC. This gives the protein CASSYSPASGLHEQYF.